This T cell receptor (beta chain) was identified during a study of CD8 T cells in Susac syndrome. cDNA came from roughly 0.53 to 1 ug RNA primed by random hexamers. Amplification of TCR beta CDR3 was carried out by immunoSEQ multiplex PCR, which covered 54 Vbeta and 13 Jbeta segments. TCRdb re-analysed the immunoSEQ multiplex PCR reads in MiXCR, keeping a single row per CDR3 protein. The data contain tens of thousands of distinct CDR3 sequences, 93% of them seen just once; the ten biggest clones take up over 0.12%. The CD8+ and CD4+ T cells were isolated magnetically using a negative isolation approach, whereas the TEMRA cells were enriched by FACS. Material for sequencing was CD4+ T cells from PBMCs. This TCR came from a human donor with Susac syndrome.

The CDR3 protein is CASTGNGAYEQYF. The DNA for the CDR3 is TGTGCCAGCACCGGTAACGGAGCCTACGAGCAGTACTTC. The V call is TRBV11-3, the J call TRBJ2-7; no reliable D call. Germline lookup yields CDR1 SGHNT and CDR2 YENEEA. The CDR3 length is 13 residues. Trimming took 7 bases from V and 2 from J, leaving 12 bases between them. Full variable domain (rest looked up from reference TRBV11-3 and TRBJ2-7): EAGVVQSPRYKIIEKKQPVAFWCNPISGHNTLYWYLQNLGQGPELLIRYENEEAVDDSQLPKDRFSAERLKGVDSTLKIQPAELGDSAVYLCASTGNGAYEQYFGPGTRLTVT.